Listed here are 27 T cell receptor beta chains from one sample, sequenced in a study of blood T cell repertoires in COVID-19 (dated by TCRdb to 2019 to 2021). The library relied on the immunoSEQ multiplex PCR assay. The table comes from immuneACCESS by way of TCRdb, which keeps in-frame sequences with V and J called. Part of the clones is missing from these tables; in studies checked, under half for an unresolved V gene and the rest for unknown reasons. This sample has approximately 100,000 clones in its table, and roughly 82% of those were observed once. The ten largest make up around 4.8% of the sample. Sequenced: peripheral blood. These receptors all come from a man in his sixties with acute or convalescent COVID-19.

For the CDR3, the DNA is TGTGCCAGCAGTTACGGGGGGGAAAATCAGCCCCAGCATTTT. Its translation: CASSYGGENQPQHF. V gene TRBV6-5 combines with J gene TRBJ1-5; D is perhaps TRBD1 (5 bases). The CDR3 runs to 14 residues. Germline V lookup: CDR1 MNHEY, CDR2 SVGAGI. The V end was cut by 2 bases, the J end by 4 bases, with 9 bases between.

The chain joins TRBV9 to TRBJ2-3; a possible D gene is TRBD2 (6 bases). CDR3 length equals 13 residues. Germline CDR1 SGDLS, CDR2 YYNGEE. V lost 3 bases and J 6 bases, leaving 11 bases between the germline ends. CDR3 DNA sequence: TGTGCCAGCAGCGCCCCGGGAGCGGATACGCAGTATTTT. Encoded protein: CASSAPGADTQYF.

The V gene is TRBV19, the J gene TRBJ2-5; D is unresolved. CDR3 length: 14 amino acids. V lost 3 bases to trimming and J lost 3 bases, with 11 bases between them. The germline gives CDR1 LNHDA, CDR2 SQIVND (reference sequence). The CDR3, as DNA: TGTGCCAGTAGTATCGTCAACAGAAAAGAGACCCAGTACTTC. This codes for CASSIVNRKETQYF.

V is TRBV19 and J is TRBJ1-2; 10 bases fit TRBD1. Per the germline V gene, CDR1 is LNHDA and CDR2 is SQIVND (reference sequence). The CDR3 extends over 15 amino acids. V shed 5 bases and J 4 bases; nucleotides not matched to a gene: 7. CDR3 loop: CASSAGTGEGYGYTF. The DNA of the CDR3 is TGTGCCAGTAGTGCGGGGACAGGGGAGGGCTATGGCTACACCTTC.

The V gene is TRBV20-1, the J gene TRBJ2-4, with 8 nucleotides matching TRBD2. The CDR3 totals 16 residues. Per germline, CDR1 DFQATT and CDR2 SNEGSKA (reference sequence). V dropped 3 bases and J dropped 6; count of bases not matched to a gene: 13. The DNA for the CDR3 is TGCAGTGCTAGTTCCTTGACGGGGGGGCTGGTAAACATTCAGTACTTC. Its protein product is CSASSLTGGLVNIQYF.

This sequence joins TRBV5-6 and TRBJ1-6; no reliable D call. CDR1 is SGHDT, CDR2 YYEEEE, per germline. There are 15 residues in the CDR3. V was pared by 1 base and J by 3 bases, with 8 bases between. The CDR3, as DNA: TGTGCCAGCAGCTTGAGGCAGGTCTATAATTCACCCCTCCACTTT. As protein: CASSLRQVYNSPLHF.

The CDR3 sequence: CASTGGLSSGNTIYF. CDR3 bases: TGTGCCAGCACTGGGGGCCTAAGCTCTGGAAACACCATATATTTT. The chain carries TRBV6-5 and TRBJ1-3; maybe TRBD1 (6 bases). Germline CDR1 MNHEY, CDR2 SVGAGI. CDR3 length equals 15 residues. V lost 7 bases and J 0 bases, leaving 13 bases between the germline ends.

The chain has TRBV6-5 and TRBJ1-4; TRBD1 might be the D (5 bases). There are 15 residues in the CDR3. The V end lost 3 bases, the J end lost 2 bases, and 10 bases lay between the germline ends. The germline V gene has CDR1 MNHEY and CDR2 SVGAGI. CDR3 DNA sequence: TGTGCCAGCAGTTATGATGGGGGGACTAATGAAAAACTGTTTTTT. It translates to CASSYDGGTNEKLFF.

CDR3 amino acids: CASSPRRGPTEAFF. DNA for the CDR3: TGTGCCAGCAGTCCTAGAAGGGGGCCCACTGAAGCTTTCTTT. The J gene is TRBJ1-1, the V gene TRBV27, with TRBD1 matching over 7 bases. Germline-derived CDR1 and CDR2 are MNHEY and SMNVEV (reference sequence). The CDR3 spans 14 residues. Germline trimming cut 5 bases from V and 4 bases from J; bases unmatched to any gene: 7.

J is TRBJ2-7 and V is TRBV19; TRBD1 is a possible D gene (6 bases). This CDR3 is 16 amino acids long. CDR1 is LNHDA, CDR2 SQIVND, per germline (reference sequence). Trimming took 7 bases from V and 0 from J, leaving 19 bases between them. The CDR3 bases are TGTGCCAGTATTCCCCCCGCGGACAGTCTCTCCTACGAGCAGTACTTC. Translation gives CASIPPADSLSYEQYF.

This chain links TRBV2 with TRBJ1-1; possible D gene TRBD1, 6 bases. Between the trimmed V and J ends, which lost 1 base and 1 base, there was a span of 13 bases. Germline assignment: CDR1 SNHLY and CDR2 FYNNEI. This CDR3 is 16 amino acids long. This chain's CDR3 is CASSEVDSRENTEAFF. The CDR3 DNA reads TGTGCCAGCAGTGAAGTGGACAGCAGGGAGAACACTGAAGCTTTCTTT.

The V and J genes are TRBV7-2 and TRBJ1-4; tentatively, D is TRBD1 (6 bases). Between the trimmed V and J ends, which lost 5 bases and 4 bases, there was a span of 11 bases. The CDR3 length is 14 residues. The germline gives CDR1 SGHTA, CDR2 FQGNSA. For the CDR3, the DNA is TGTGCCAGCAGCCCCGGACAGATTAATGAAAAACTGTTTTTT. Amino acid sequence: CASSPGQINEKLFF.

V usage is TRBV5-4 and J usage is TRBJ2-7; 13 bases agree with TRBD2. CDR3 length: 16 amino acids. The V gene end was trimmed by 4 bases and the J gene end by 2 bases; junction bases not matched to a gene: 6. Germline V CDR1 and CDR2: SGHNT, YYREEE (reference sequence). The CDR3 coding sequence is TGTGCCAGCAGCAGGCGACTAGCGGGAGGAACCTACGAGCAGTACTTC. Translated: CASSRRLAGGTYEQYF.

Comments on this clone: One end of the junction is discordant with germline, which a read error may explain. V gene TRBV7-7 combines with J gene TRBJ1-4; D uncertain. Germline V gene lookup returns CDR1 SSHAT and CDR2 FNYEAQ (reference sequence). This CDR3 is 16 amino acids long. CDR3 protein: CASSLAGETAREKLFF. DNA of the CDR3: TGTGCTAGCAGCTTAGCGGGAGAAACCGCCCGGGAAAAACTGTTTTTT.

V is TRBV6-5 and J is TRBJ2-1, with 8 positions matching TRBD1. Germline V gene lookup returns CDR1 MNHEY and CDR2 SVGAGI. This CDR3 is 14 amino acids long. Trimming at V came to 6 bases and at J to 4 bases, leaving 5 bases not matched to a gene. CDR3 bases: TGTGCCAGCAGGGGACAGGTGATATACAATGAGCAGTTCTTC. Its translation is CASRGQVIYNEQFF.

This clone was found once. The chain uses TRBV5-1 and TRBJ2-5; 9 bases line up with TRBD2. This CDR3 spans 16 amino acids. J was trimmed by 5 bases and V by 0 bases; bases with no gene match: 8. Germline values: CDR1 SGHRS, CDR2 YFSETQ. This CDR3 is CASSLEGLAGRETQYF. CDR3 nucleotides: TGCGCCAGCAGCTTGGAGGGTCTAGCGGGGCGGGAGACCCAGTACTTC.

This chain links TRBV27 with TRBJ2-1; 9 bases are a match to TRBD1. The CDR3 contains 18 residues. The germline V gene encodes CDR1 MNHEY and CDR2 SMNVEV (reference sequence). V lost 3 bases, J lost 0 bases, and 9 bases stayed unmatched. In DNA, the CDR3 is TGTGCCAGCAGTTTTGCGGGACAGGGCTTGAGCTCCTACAATGAGCAGTTCTTC. Translating it yields CASSFAGQGLSSYNEQFF.

The chain uses TRBV6-4 and TRBJ1-5, with D hard to call. Trimming stripped 5 bases from V and 4 bases from J, with 9 bases between. CDR1 and CDR2 (germline): MRHNA, SNTAGT. The CDR3 length is 13 residues. The CDR3 protein is CASSYELNQPQHF. CDR3 sequence (DNA): TGTGCCAGCAGTTATGAACTAAATCAGCCCCAGCATTTT.

This chain connects TRBV20-1 to TRBJ2-7, with TRBD1 identical over 7 bases. Losses at the gene ends were 6 bases for V and 6 bases for J; bases not matched to a gene: 5. CDR1 DFQATT and CDR2 SNEGSKA come from the germline V gene (reference sequence). The CDR3 consists of 11 residues. The chain's CDR3 is CSAITGVEQYF. As DNA, the CDR3 is TGCAGTGCAATCACAGGGGTCGAGCAGTACTTC.

This sequence joins TRBV28 and TRBJ1-5; TRBD1 might be the D (5 bases). Trimming removed 3 bases from V and 1 base from J, with 10 bases in between. This CDR3 has 15 amino acids. Germline CDR1 and CDR2: MDHEN and SYDVKM. The DNA of the CDR3 is TGTGCCAGCAGTTTCATCGGACAAAGCAATCAGCCCCAGCATTTT. Translating it yields CASSFIGQSNQPQHF.

This rearrangement joins TRBV4-3 to TRBJ2-7; possibly TRBD2 for D (5 bases). CDR3 length: 14 amino acids. The germline gives CDR1 LGHNA, CDR2 YSLEER. Trimming left V 2 bases short and J 4 bases short, with 12 bases between. The CDR3 region has the DNA TGCGCCAGCAGCCAAAAAGTTCTAGCTTACGAGCAGTACTTC. Amino acids: CASSQKVLAYEQYF.

This clone was seen just once. The chain joins TRBV4-2 to TRBJ2-7, with D possibly matching TRBD2 (6 bases). The V gene's germline CDR1 is LGHNA and CDR2 YNFKEQ. Trimming pared 1 base from V and 4 bases from J, leaving 20 bases between. This CDR3 is built from 17 residues. The CDR3 is CASSQAGVTGASYEQYF. CDR3 in DNA: TGTGCCAGCAGCCAAGCGGGGGTTACGGGAGCGAGTTACGAGCAGTACTTC.

To note about this clone: The sample contains more than one DNA sequence encoding this CDR3. The chain uses TRBV19 and TRBJ2-2; no clear D gene. The CDR3 covers 12 residues. Trimming stripped 6 bases from V and 4 bases from J, with 6 bases between. CDR1 and CDR2 from the germline V gene are LNHDA and SQIVND (reference sequence). CDR3 region: CASSPGTGELFF. The CDR3 DNA is TGTGCCAGTAGCCCCGGCACCGGGGAGCTGTTTTTT.

There are a few counts of this clone. The gene calls are TRBV6-5 and TRBJ1-6; 7 nucleotides align to TRBD1. CDR3 length equals 15 residues. With 5 bases clipped from V and 10 bases from J, the junction kept 11 bases outside the gene matches. CDR1 and CDR2 from the germline V gene are MNHEY and SVGAGI. The CDR3 nucleotides are TGTGCCAGCAGTATAGACGCAGGGACAGCGTCACCCCTCCACTTT. Encoded protein: CASSIDAGTASPLHF.

The genes are TRBV10-2 and TRBJ1-1, with 8 bases identical to TRBD1. With V trimmed by 8 bases and J by 10 bases, 12 bases remained unmatched. CDR3 size: 13 residues. Germline CDR1 reads WSHSY; CDR2 reads SAAADI. CDR3 in amino acids: CASVSGGVGGAFF. CDR3 nucleotides: TGCGCCAGCGTATCAGGGGGCGTTGGGGGAGCTTTCTTT.

This clone was counted a single time. This chain links TRBV6-5 with TRBJ2-2; D perhaps matches TRBD1 (5 bases). From germline, CDR1 is MNHEY and CDR2 SVGAGI. The CDR3 has 16 amino acids. Trimming took off 1 base at V and 7 bases at J, with 16 bases between the two ends. CDR3 bases: TGTGCCAGCAGTTACTATCAGGGATCCACCAACGGGGAGCTGTTTTTT. It yields the protein CASSYYQGSTNGELFF.

The chain is built from TRBV5-4 and TRBJ1-6, with TRBD1 matching over 9 bases. CDR3 length equals 15 residues. With V trimmed by 3 bases and J by 5 bases, 3 bases remained unmatched. The germline V gene has CDR1 SGHNT and CDR2 YYREEE (reference sequence). The DNA of the CDR3 is TGTGCCAGCAGCTATAGGACAGGGGATAATTCACCCCTCCACTTT. This encodes CASSYRTGDNSPLHF.